The next 32 T cell receptor beta chains were all read from a single sample in a study of CD8 T cells in ankylosing spondylitis. One entry per CDR3 protein results from TCRdb running MiXCR on the 5' RACE reads. The repertoire holds 110,000 to 150,000 distinct CDR3 sequences, roughly 8% seen once, with under 7.5% in the top ten. Sequencing was carried out using synovial fluid, either unsorted or a sorted T cell fraction (not recorded which). The receptors come from a male donor with ankylosing spondylitis.

This clonotype occurred many times. This chain joins TRBV5-1 and TRBJ1-2; unclear D gene. CDR3 length: 13 residues. The germline V gene has CDR1 SGHRS and CDR2 YFSETQ. Trimming removed 5 bases at V and 7 bases at J, with 15 bases between. CDR3 loop: CASRPEDGSGYTF. The DNA for the CDR3 is TGCGCCAGCAGACCTGAGGACGGATCTGGCTACACCTTC.

In this sample, this clonotype turned up many times. The rearrangement joins TRBV5-1 to TRBJ1-2, with no clear D. Germline lookup yields CDR1 SGHRS and CDR2 YFSETQ. There are 14 residues in the CDR3. Between the trimmed V and J ends, which lost 4 bases and 3 bases, there was a span of 13 bases. This CDR3 is CASSPASYYYGYTF. The CDR3 nucleotides are TGCGCCAGCAGCCCAGCGTCCTATTACTATGGCTACACCTTC.

This clonotype was counted ten times or more. This rearrangement joins TRBV7-3 to TRBJ2-7; 8 positions agree with TRBD1. The germline V gene encodes CDR1 SGHTA and CDR2 FQGTGA. V gave up 2 bases and J gave up 2 bases; unmatched junction bases: 14. The CDR3 has 18 residues. The CDR3 is CASSLFGQGPTTTYEQYF. In DNA, the CDR3 is TGTGCCAGCAGCTTATTCGGACAGGGCCCGACAACCACCTACGAGCAGTACTTC.

Ten or more counts support this clonotype. This may come from a read error, since a much larger clone is one base off. The genes are TRBV7-2 and TRBJ2-5, with 9 positions matching TRBD1. CDR1 is SGHTA and CDR2 is FQGNSA in the germline V gene. The junction had 3 bases not matched to a gene; V was cut back by 2 bases and J by 5 bases. The CDR3 totals 14 residues. The CDR3 DNA is TGTGCCAGCAGCTTAAACAGGGGGCAGGAGACCCAGTACTTC. It translates to CASSLNRGQETQYF.

This clonotype occurred many times. CDR3 DNA sequence: TGCAGCGTTGGCGATCGAGGGTCGGGCACAGATACGCAGTATTTT. Translating gives CSVGDRGSGTDTQYF. This chain connects TRBV29-1 to TRBJ2-3; TRBD2 might be the D (5 bases). Germline CDR1 is SQVTM and CDR2 is ANQGSEA. The CDR3 covers 15 residues. Trimming stripped 4 bases from V and 1 base from J, with 15 bases between.

The rearrangement joins TRBV28 to TRBJ2-6; D perhaps matches TRBD1 (6 bases). Germline V lookup: CDR1 MDHEN, CDR2 SYDVKM. V lost 7 bases and J lost 1, with 11 bases in between. This CDR3 is built from 15 residues. This CDR3 is CASTLDRSGANVLTF. The CDR3 nucleotides read TGTGCCAGCACCCTCGACAGGTCTGGGGCCAACGTCCTGACTTTC.

The chain employs TRBV7-2 and TRBJ2-3; no firm D call. V was cut by 5 bases and J by 8 bases, with 17 bases left in between. CDR3 length: 14 residues. CDR1 is SGHTA and CDR2 is FQGNSA in the germline V gene. The CDR3 nucleotides are TGTGCCAGCAGCCCACCGGCCAGGTCGGGTACGCAGTATTTT. It yields the protein CASSPPARSGTQYF. Based on the CDR3 plus reference TRBV7-2 and TRBJ2-3, the full variable domain is GAGVSQSPSNKVTEKGKDVELRCDPISGHTALYWYRQSLGQGLEFLIYFQGNSAPDKSGLPSDRFSAERTGGSVSTLTIQRTQQEDSAVYLCASSPPARSGTQYFGPGTRLTVL.

The sample holds many counts of this clonotype. The chain employs TRBV3-1 and TRBJ2-4; no reliable D call. The CDR3 is made up of 14 amino acids. Looked up from germline, CDR1 is LGHDT and CDR2 is YNNKEL (reference sequence). V was trimmed by 5 bases and J by 8 bases, leaving 16 bases between them. CDR3 region: CASSFDTFTDIQYF. The CDR3 DNA sequence: TGTGCCAGCAGCTTTGATACTTTTACGGACATTCAGTACTTC.

This chain links TRBV20-1 with TRBJ2-7; 7 positions agree with TRBD1. CDR3 size: 13 residues. The V gene's germline CDR1 is DFQATT and CDR2 SNEGSKA (reference sequence). With 5 bases clipped from V and 2 bases from J, the junction kept 6 bases outside the gene matches. The CDR3 sequence: CSAETGATYEQYF. DNA for the CDR3: TGCAGTGCTGAAACAGGGGCCACCTACGAGCAGTACTTC.

The V gene is TRBV2, the J gene TRBJ2-3, with 10 bases lining up with TRBD2. The length of the CDR3 is 16 residues. Trimming removed 6 bases from V and 2 bases from J; junction bases left unmatched: 8. Germline CDR1 and CDR2: SNHLY and FYNNEI. As DNA, the CDR3 is TGTGCCAGCAGCAGCTCTAGCGGGGGATACACAGATACGCAGTATTTT. This encodes CASSSSSGGYTDTQYF.

V and J are TRBV25-1 and TRBJ2-7; perhaps TRBD2 as D (6 bases). V lost 0 bases, J lost 7 bases, and 10 bases lay in between. From germline, CDR1 is MGHDK and CDR2 SYGVNS. The CDR3 length is 13 residues. This CDR3 reads CASSEYGGLEQYF. The CDR3 DNA follows: TGTGCCAGCAGTGAATATGGAGGGTTAGAGCAGTACTTC.

This clonotype showed up many times. The V call is TRBV5-1, the J call TRBJ2-5, with TRBD1 identical over 7 bases. Germline lookup yields CDR1 SGHRS and CDR2 YFSETQ. With V trimmed by 4 bases and J by 1 base, 13 bases remained unmatched. The CDR3 is 17 residues long. The CDR3 DNA is TGCGCCAGCAGCCTCGGACAGGTAGCAGGGTCCCAAGAGACCCAGTACTTC. It is translated as CASSLGQVAGSQETQYF.

This chain connects TRBV11-3 to TRBJ2-1; 7 positions agree with TRBD2. Per the germline V gene, CDR1 is SGHNT and CDR2 is YENEEA. The V and J ends lost 1 base and 0 bases, in that order; junction bases with no gene match: 0. This CDR3 has 15 amino acids. The CDR3 DNA reads as TGTGCCAGCAGCTTAGGGGACTACTCCTACAATGAGCAGTTCTTC. Amino acids: CASSLGDYSYNEQFF.

The sample holds many counts of this clonotype. The rearrangement joins TRBV4-3 to TRBJ1-1; D is unclear. CDR3 length: 15 amino acids. The germline V gene has CDR1 LGHNA and CDR2 YSLEER. Trimming took off 0 bases at V and 7 bases at J, with 15 bases between the two ends. CDR3 in amino acids: CASSQDRGTLGEAFF. The CDR3 nucleotides read TGCGCCAGCAGCCAAGACCGGGGTACCTTGGGTGAAGCTTTCTTT.

This clonotype came up a few times. J is TRBJ1-5 and V is TRBV29-1, with 8 nucleotides matching TRBD1. The CDR3 contains 13 residues. Germline CDR1 and CDR2: SQVTM and ANQGSEA. Trimming took 5 bases from V and 3 from J; bases not matched to a gene: 3. DNA for the CDR3: TGCAGCGTTTCAGGGGGCCCCAATCAGCCCCAGCATTTT. Protein: CSVSGGPNQPQHF.

In this sample, this clonotype turned up many times. The chain is built from TRBV5-1 and TRBJ1-5; D unclear. Trimming stripped 2 bases from V and 4 bases from J, with 7 bases between. The CDR3 length is 13 residues. CDR1 is SGHRS, CDR2 YFSETQ, per germline. CDR3 DNA: TGCGCCAGCAGCTTCTCGGGGAATCAGCCCCAGCATTTT. Protein: CASSFSGNQPQHF.

This clonotype was seen many times. V usage is TRBV15 and J usage is TRBJ1-1; possibly TRBD1 for D (6 bases). Trimming took 0 bases from V and 7 from J, leaving 18 bases between them. This CDR3 has 16 amino acids. Germline-derived CDR1 and CDR2 are LNHNV and YYDKDF (reference sequence). The CDR3 reads CATSRDRAQGQNEAFF. CDR3 coding DNA: TGTGCCACCAGCAGAGATAGAGCCCAGGGGCAGAATGAAGCTTTCTTT.

The V and J genes are TRBV4-3 and TRBJ2-7; D is unresolved. V shed 0 bases and J shed 7 bases, with 16 bases lying between them. The CDR3 loop spans 15 amino acids. In germline, CDR1 is LGHNA, CDR2 YSLEER. The CDR3 region has the DNA TGCGCCAGCAGCCAAGATCGCGACTCTGTTTGGGAGCAGTACTTC. Amino acid sequence: CASSQDRDSVWEQYF.

The table lists this clonotype with many counts. The V call is TRBV20-1, the J call TRBJ2-1, with D uncertain. This CDR3 region has 11 residues. Germline assignment: CDR1 DFQATT and CDR2 SNEGSKA (reference sequence). Trimming took 2 bases from V and 7 from J, leaving 6 bases between them. Here the CDR3 reads CSARSHNEQFF. CDR3 in DNA: TGCAGTGCTAGATCGCATAATGAGCAGTTCTTC.

This clonotype was seen repeatedly, ten times or more. The rearrangement links TRBV5-1 to TRBJ1-2, with a possible D match to TRBD1 (5 bases). The CDR3 has 17 amino acids. Trimming left V 4 bases short and J 3 bases short, with 22 bases between. Germline loops: CDR1 SGHRS, CDR2 YFSETQ. CDR3 loop: CASSLDGSTGGYYGYTF. DNA of the CDR3: TGCGCCAGCAGCCTGGATGGGTCAACCGGGGGATACTATGGCTACACCTTC.

This clonotype was detected ten times or more. The V gene is TRBV20-1, the J gene TRBJ2-3, with a possible D match to TRBD1 (5 bases). CDR3 size: 15 residues. Germline CDR1 and CDR2: DFQATT and SNEGSKA (reference sequence). Trimming took off 2 bases at V and 0 bases at J, with 12 bases between the two ends. In nucleotides, the CDR3 is TGCAGTGCTAGATTGGGGCTAGGGAGCACAGATACGCAGTATTTT. It encodes CSARLGLGSTDTQYF.

This clonotype appeared many times. The gene calls are TRBV3-1 and TRBJ2-7; TRBD1 matches at 8 bases. The CDR3 spans 14 residues. In germline, CDR1 is LGHDT, CDR2 YNNKEL (reference sequence). V trimming: 3 bases; J trimming: 2 bases; junction bases outside the gene matches: 3. The CDR3 region has the DNA TGTGCCAGCAGCCAGCGGGACAGGACCTACGAGCAGTACTTC. Protein sequence: CASSQRDRTYEQYF.

This clonotype was recorded many times. V and J are TRBV18 and TRBJ1-2; D gene unclear. V was cut by 3 bases and J by 4 bases, with 9 bases left in between. Per germline, CDR1 KGHSH and CDR2 LQKENI. The CDR3 extends over 13 amino acids. The CDR3 nucleotides read TGTGCCAGCTCACCTTCCAATACCTATGGCTACACCTTC. Translating it yields CASSPSNTYGYTF.

This clonotype was detected many times. This sequence joins TRBV20-1 and TRBJ2-7, with TRBD2 as a possible D gene (6 bases). CDR1 is DFQATT and CDR2 is SNEGSKA in the germline V gene (reference sequence). Trimming shortened V by 2 bases and J by 2 bases, and 13 bases separated the two germline ends. The length of the CDR3 is 14 residues. The CDR3 reads CSARWGEATYEQYF. CDR3 coding DNA: TGCAGTGCTAGATGGGGGGAGGCTACCTACGAGCAGTACTTC.

At least ten counts were recorded for this clonotype. V gene TRBV5-1 combines with J gene TRBJ2-4; D is undetermined. V lost 4 bases, J lost 0 bases, and 11 bases lay in between. The CDR3 totals 15 residues. Germline V gives CDR1 SGHRS, CDR2 YFSETQ. The CDR3 DNA reads as TGCGCCAGCAGCCCCAGGACCATAGCCAAAAACATTCAGTACTTC. Amino acid sequence: CASSPRTIAKNIQYF.

This clonotype was seen repeatedly, ten times or more. The chain uses TRBV29-1 and TRBJ2-2; possible D gene TRBD1, 6 bases. The CDR3 is made up of 14 amino acids. Germline CDR1 and CDR2: SQVTM and ANQGSEA. V lost 4 bases, J lost 3 bases, and 12 bases lay in between. CDR3 nucleotides: TGCAGCGTTGTTTTACAGGGCTACACCGGGGAGCTGTTTTTT. Encoded protein: CSVVLQGYTGELFF.

This clonotype was picked up a small number of times. This sequence joins TRBV7-8 and TRBJ1-1; 10 bases align to TRBD1. The germline V gene has CDR1 SGHVS and CDR2 FQNEAQ. Trimming cost V 5 bases and J 10 bases; bases outside gene matches: 7. This CDR3 is 13 amino acids long. CDR3 bases: TGTGCCAGCAGCCCAGACAGGGGGCGGAGAGCTTTCTTT. It translates to CASSPDRGRRAFF.

This clonotype was observed a few times. This chain links TRBV4-3 with TRBJ1-2; D may be TRBD1 (5 bases). V was shortened by 3 bases and J by 5 bases, with 16 bases between the two germline ends. Per germline, CDR1 LGHNA and CDR2 YSLEER. The CDR3 contains 15 residues. CDR3 DNA: TGCGCCAGCAGCCACAATATAGACAGCTTATATGGCTACACCTTC. Its protein is CASSHNIDSLYGYTF.

The chain is built from TRBV27 and TRBJ1-5; possibly TRBD1 for D (6 bases). Germline lookup yields CDR1 MNHEY and CDR2 SMNVEV (reference sequence). Between the trimmed V and J ends, which lost 2 bases and 1 base, there was a span of 18 bases. There are 18 residues in the CDR3. CDR3 sequence reads: CASSLAPPYRESNQPQHF. The CDR3 nucleotides read TGTGCCAGCAGTTTAGCACCCCCCTACAGGGAAAGCAATCAGCCCCAGCATTTT.

The sample holds many counts of this clonotype. V and J are TRBV20-1 and TRBJ2-5; 10 nucleotides line up with TRBD2. The CDR3 is 14 amino acids. Trimming cost V 5 bases and J 5 bases; bases outside gene matches: 8. Germline CDR1 reads DFQATT; CDR2 reads SNEGSKA (reference sequence). The CDR3 sequence: CSAPLAGAPETQYF. CDR3 nucleotide sequence: TGCAGTGCTCCCCTAGCGGGAGCTCCCGAGACCCAGTACTTC.

The J gene is TRBJ2-1, the V gene TRBV20-1; the D is unclear. The germline CDR1 and CDR2 sequences are DFQATT and SNEGSKA (reference sequence). The CDR3 spans 13 residues. V shed 0 bases and J shed 3 bases, with 6 bases lying between them. In nucleotides, the CDR3 is TGCAGTGCTAGAGAACCTGACTACAATGAGCAGTTCTTC. Its translation: CSAREPDYNEQFF.

Of note for this clonotype: A clone one base away is much larger, so this may be a read error. V and J are TRBV7-2 and TRBJ2-3; D is unresolved. CDR1 and CDR2 from the germline V gene are SGHTA and FQGNSA. This CDR3 has 11 residues. CDR3 sequence: CASSPTYTQYF. The CDR3 DNA sequence: TGTGCCAGCAGCCCCACATATACGCAGTATTTT.